There are a few counts of the clone carrying this T cell receptor beta chain. The CDR3 is 12 amino acids. Trimming left V 6 bases short and J 8 bases short, with 13 bases between. CDR1 and CDR2 from the germline V gene are SGHAT and FQNNGV. The data were taken from a study of shared clonotypes between healthy human individuals. Clones were sequenced by immunoSEQ multiplex PCR, and TCRdb holds only the in-frame ones, with some missing. The table records about 2.1 million clones, approximately 92% of them present only once. Naive CD8 cells, CD45RO-negative and positively selected for CCR7, excluded terminally differentiated effector memory CD45RA+ cells.

Sequencing was performed on naive CD8+ T cells from PBMCs. The rearrangement links TRBV11-2 to TRBJ1-1; D gene unclear. The receptor was isolated from a man between 18 and 35 years old in good health. Some clones in this sample may be carry-over from other donors' samples. This chain's CDR3 is CASSSRGAEAFF. DNA for the CDR3: TGTGCCAGCAGTTCTCGGGGTGCCGAAGCTTTCTTT.